These 2 T cell receptor beta chains share one sample of origin, sequenced in a study of OX40 agonist ivuxolimab in advanced cancers. The data were produced by immunoSEQ multiplex PCR, yet TCRdb's version contains in-frame clones alone and is incomplete. Among roughly 80,000 clones listed, 80% to 90% were seen once. The specimen was CD4+ or CD8+ T cells sorted from blood, collected in a trial of the OX40 agonist ivuxolimab. Receptors were obtained from an adult with an advanced solid tumor such as melanoma, head and neck, liver or kidney cancer.

The V call is TRBV10-2, the J call TRBJ2-3; 12 positions agree with TRBD2. Germline-derived CDR1 and CDR2 are WSHSY and SAAADI. V was clipped by 3 bases and J by 4 bases; unmatched bases: 11. There are 18 residues in the CDR3. CDR3 sequence (DNA): TGCGCCAGCAGTGATCACGGGACTAGCGGGTCGTACTCAGATACGCAGTATTTT. Protein sequence: CASSDHGTSGSYSDTQYF.

CDR3 DNA: TGTGCCACACTGGGGGACGGCGGTCAGCCCCAGCATTTT. This encodes CATLGDGGQPQHF. The rearrangement uses TRBV10-3 and TRBJ1-5; D possibly corresponds to TRBD1 (5 bases). The CDR3 is 13 residues long. V lost 10 bases, J lost 6 bases, and 16 bases lay in between. CDR1 and CDR2 (germline): ENHRY, SYGVKD.